A single sample is the source of the 14 T cell receptor beta chains below, sequenced in a study of preoperative IRX-2 immunotherapy in early breast cancer. Treatment specified: preoperative locoregional IRX-2 cytokine immunotherapy. TCRdb keeps only in-frame clones here, not all; method: immunoSEQ multiplex PCR. The data contain around 2,700 clones, roughly 80% of them seen just once; the ten biggest clones take up approximately 13%. This sample comprised tumor tissue, obtained after IRX-2 immunotherapy. All receptors come from a human donor with breast cancer.

The chain recombines TRBV28 with TRBJ2-3, with D perhaps TRBD1 (5 bases). V was shortened by 6 bases and J by 1 base, with 11 bases between the two germline ends. CDR1 is MDHEN and CDR2 is SYDVKM in the germline V gene. There are 14 residues in the CDR3. CDR3 loop: CASRGVGGTDTQYF. The CDR3 coding sequence is TGTGCCAGCAGAGGGGTGGGTGGCACAGATACGCAGTATTTT.

The chain joins TRBV11-3 to TRBJ1-1; the D is unclear. CDR1 and CDR2 from the germline V gene are SGHNT and YENEEA. CDR3 length equals 15 residues. Between the trimmed V and J ends, which lost 5 bases and 4 bases, there was a span of 17 bases. CDR3 in amino acids: CASSPAGVAGTEAFF. CDR3 in DNA: TGTGCCAGCAGCCCAGCCGGGGTGGCGGGCACTGAAGCTTTCTTT.

V and J are TRBV6-8 and TRBJ1-1, with a tentative D call TRBD1 (5 bases). V was cut by 2 bases and J by 2 bases, with 12 bases left in between. The CDR3 consists of 15 residues. Per germline, CDR1 MNHGY and CDR2 SAAAGT. The CDR3 bases are TGTGCCAGCAGTTACCGGGACCGCTCCAACACTGAAGCTTTCTTT. It encodes CASSYRDRSNTEAFF.

This clone appeared a single time. The chain uses TRBV30 and TRBJ2-5; 8 bases map to TRBD1. CDR1 and CDR2 (germline): GTSNPN, SVGIG (reference sequence). V gave up 1 base and J gave up 5 bases; unmatched junction bases: 3. CDR3 length equals 13 residues. In DNA form, the CDR3 reads TGTGCCTGGAGTGGGGACAGGTGGGAGACCCAGTACTTC. It encodes CAWSGDRWETQYF.

V usage is TRBV6-8 and J usage is TRBJ2-5, with TRBD2 matching 11 bases. Germline V gives CDR1 MNHGY, CDR2 SAAAGT. Germline trimming cut 2 bases from V and 2 bases from J; bases unmatched to any gene: 7. This CDR3 contains 17 residues. CDR3 sequence (DNA): TGTGCCAGCAGTTACAGCCCGGGACTAGCGGCTCAAGAGACCCAGTACTTC. This encodes CASSYSPGLAAQETQYF.

This chain connects TRBV11-3 to TRBJ2-7; D ambiguous. V was clipped by 5 bases and J by 2 bases, with 16 bases between them. The CDR3 covers 15 residues. Germline CDR1 is SGHNT and CDR2 is YENEEA. This CDR3 reads CASSLRTDVTYEQYF. In DNA form, the CDR3 reads TGTGCCAGCAGCCTTCGGACGGACGTTACCTACGAGCAGTACTTC.

The chain carries TRBV28 and TRBJ2-1, with 13 bases fitting TRBD2. Germline values: CDR1 MDHEN, CDR2 SYDVKM. Trimming took 8 bases from V and 0 from J; bases not matched to a gene: 10. This CDR3 contains 18 residues. Here the CDR3 reads CASCPGLAGLDSYNEQFF. CDR3 nucleotides: TGTGCCAGCTGCCCGGGACTAGCGGGGTTGGACTCCTACAATGAGCAGTTCTTC. Based on the CDR3 plus reference TRBV28 and TRBJ2-1, the full variable domain is DVKVTQSSRYLVKRTGEKVFLECVQDMDHENMFWYRQDPGLGLRLIYFSYDVKMKEKGDIPEGYSVSREKKERFSLILESASTNQTSMYLCASCPGLAGLDSYNEQFFGPGTRLTVL.

The chain carries TRBV19 and TRBJ1-1; 8 bases are a match to TRBD1. This CDR3 has 13 residues. V shed 6 bases, J shed 1 base, and the junction held 1 base outside the gene matches. CDR1 is LNHDA and CDR2 is SQIVND in the germline V gene (reference sequence). The DNA of the CDR3 is TGTGCCAGTAGCACAGGGGGGAACACTGAAGCTTTCTTT. Amino acid sequence: CASSTGGNTEAFF.

This clone has only a few counts. This chain joins TRBV28 and TRBJ1-2; tentative D call: TRBD1 (5 bases). V dropped 5 bases and J dropped 3 bases, with 13 bases sitting between them. Germline V gives CDR1 MDHEN, CDR2 SYDVKM. The CDR3 runs to 14 residues. The CDR3 protein is CASSPEGRDYGYTF. The CDR3 bases are TGTGCCAGCAGTCCCGAGGGGAGGGACTATGGCTACACCTTC.

This clone occurred a few times. V gene TRBV11-3 combines with J gene TRBJ2-7; maybe TRBD2 (6 bases). The CDR3 has 16 amino acids. CDR1 and CDR2 from the germline V gene are SGHNT and YENEEA. V lost 1 base to trimming and J lost 2 bases, with 15 bases between them. CDR3 in DNA: TGTGCCAGCAGCTTAGTTGTTACGGGAGTCCCCTACGAGCAGTACTTC. It encodes CASSLVVTGVPYEQYF.

In this sample, this clone turned up once. The rearrangement uses TRBV30 and TRBJ1-4; D remains ambiguous. CDR1 GTSNPN and CDR2 SVGIG come from the germline V gene (reference sequence). V was clipped by 0 bases and J by 0 bases, with 23 bases between them. CDR3 length: 20 amino acids. CDR3 in amino acids: CAWSVMRPHPSRTTNEKLFF. In nucleotides, the CDR3 is TGTGCCTGGAGTGTAATGAGGCCGCACCCGAGCCGGACAACTAATGAAAAACTGTTTTTT.

This clone was detected only once. The chain combines TRBV11-3 with TRBJ2-1; 7 bases match TRBD2. J gave up 0 bases and V 3 bases, and 2 bases lay outside the gene matches. Germline CDR1 and CDR2: SGHNT and YENEEA. CDR3 length equals 15 residues. The CDR3 nucleotides read TGTGCCAGCAGCTTGAGCGGGAACTCCTACAATGAGCAGTTCTTC. This sequence encodes CASSLSGNSYNEQFF.

This chain joins TRBV11-3 and TRBJ1-5, with D possibly matching TRBD1 (5 bases). V was trimmed by 4 bases and J by 4 bases, leaving 14 bases between them. The germline CDR1 and CDR2 sequences are SGHNT and YENEEA. This CDR3 has 15 amino acids. CDR3: CASSWTDSPNQPQHF. CDR3 bases: TGTGCCAGCAGCTGGACCGACAGTCCTAATCAGCCCCAGCATTTT.

The chain carries TRBV28 and TRBJ2-7; 10 bases map to TRBD2. V dropped 1 base and J dropped 2; count of bases not matched to a gene: 2. Germline V gene data show CDR1 as MDHEN and CDR2 as SYDVKM. CDR3 length: 15 amino acids. The CDR3 DNA reads as TGTGCCAGCAGTTTATCCAGCGGGGGGGCCTACGAGCAGTACTTC. This codes for CASSLSSGGAYEQYF.